The rows below give T cell receptor beta chains drawn from one sample of a study of beta chain features in type 1 diabetes. Clones were read by immunoSEQ multiplex PCR, and TCRdb kept only the in-frame ones, dropping some. The sample has 860,000 or so clones, 17% seen once; the top ten hold 0.023%. The sample consisted of naive CD4+ T cells from blood. The receptors here all came from a woman between 18 and 30 years old in good health. CDR3s include the opening cysteine and the closing phenylalanine or tryptophan. The D gene is left open where the match is weak. Clone size appears in some rows only: once, few, many, or a class for an expanded clone.

CDR3,DNA,size,V,length,J,D
CASSIASGTYGYTF,TGTGCCAGTAGTATAGCGTCCGGGACCTATGGCTACACCTTC,few,TRBV19,14,TRBJ1-2,.
CASSINRAVYNEQFF,TGTGCCAGTAGTATAAACCGGGCCGTGTACAATGAGCAGTTCTTC,.,TRBV19,15,TRBJ2-1,.
CASSLAAELKGLTSYEQYF,TGTGCCAGCAGCTTAGCGGCCGAATTAAAGGGGTTAACGTCCTACGAGCAGTACTTC,few,TRBV7-6,19,TRBJ2-7,.
CASSYIRQGGPNNEQFF,TGCGCCAGCAGCTACATTAGGCAGGGGGGGCCAAACAATGAGCAGTTCTTC,.,TRBV5-1,17,TRBJ2-1,.
CASSRGQTTLYNEQFF,TGTGCCAGCAGCCGAGGACAGACAACCCTCTACAATGAGCAGTTCTTC,few,TRBV7-8,16,TRBJ2-1,.
CSVGGQGAGETQYF,TGCAGCGTTGGTGGGCAGGGGGCCGGAGAGACCCAGTACTTC,.,TRBV29-1,14,TRBJ2-5,TRBD1
CASRPTENTEAFF,TGTGCCAGCAGACCGACAGAGAACACTGAAGCTTTCTTT,few,TRBV28,13,TRBJ1-1,.
CASSPGGSGQPQHF,TGTGCCAGCAGTCCAGGGGGCTCGGGGCAGCCCCAGCATTTT,.,TRBV28,14,TRBJ1-5,TRBD1
CASTGTSYEQYF,TGTGCCAGTACAGGGACCTCCTACGAGCAGTACTTC,.,TRBV6-6,12,TRBJ2-7,.
CATSRGRTGVETQYF,TGTGCCACCAGCAGAGGCCGGACAGGGGTAGAGACCCAGTACTTC,.,TRBV15,15,TRBJ2-5,TRBD1
CATSRDRPPLAGEQFF,TGTGCCACCAGCAGAGATCGGCCCCCTTTAGCGGGAGAGCAGTTCTTC,few,TRBV15,16,TRBJ2-1,TRBD2
CASSKGGKGAHIQPQHF,TGTGCCAGCAGCAAAGGGGGAAAGGGGGCGCATATCCAGCCCCAGCATTTT,once,TRBV21-1,17,TRBJ1-5,.
CASSSGQGSTGELFF,TGTGCCAGCAGCTCGGGACAGGGGAGTACCGGGGAGCTGTTTTTT,.,TRBV11-3,15,TRBJ2-2,TRBD1
CASSGYRDAVETQYF,TGTGCCAGCAGCGGATACAGGGACGCCGTGGAGACCCAGTACTTC,.,TRBV7-2,15,TRBJ2-5,.
CASSADRVGYGYTF,TGTGCCAGCAGCGCCGACAGGGTAGGCTATGGCTACACCTTC,.,TRBV9,14,TRBJ1-2,TRBD1
CASSLPDGVGGTQYF,TGTGCCAGCAGCTTACCCGACGGCGTTGGGGGGACCCAGTACTTC,few,TRBV7-9,15,TRBJ2-5,.
CASSIPRGGNGYTF,TGTGCCAGTAGTATCCCGCGAGGGGGAAATGGCTACACCTTC,.,TRBV19,14,TRBJ1-2,.
CASRLGSGELFF,TGTGCCAGCAGGCTCGGCTCCGGGGAGCTGTTTTTT,.,TRBV6-5,12,TRBJ2-2,.
CASRFDRANTEAFF,TGTGCCAGCAGATTCGACAGGGCGAACACTGAAGCTTTCTTT,.,TRBV27,14,TRBJ1-1,TRBD1
CASFFDRAYNEQFF,TGTGCCAGCTTCTTCGACAGGGCTTACAATGAGCAGTTCTTC,.,TRBV18,14,TRBJ2-1,TRBD1
CASSPRDRANEQFF,TGTGCCAGCAGCCCCCGGGACAGGGCCAATGAGCAGTTCTTC,.,TRBV7-8,14,TRBJ2-1,TRBD1
CASSNRGAKNIQYF,TGTGCCAGCTCTAATAGGGGAGCCAAAAACATTCAGTACTTC,few,TRBV6-1,14,TRBJ2-4,.
CAISSETSGRPYEQYF,TGTGCCATCAGCTCGGAAACTAGCGGGAGACCCTACGAGCAGTACTTC,.,TRBV10-3,16,TRBJ2-7,TRBD2
CASSFAGQGNTEAFF,TGTGCCAGCTCTTTCGCGGGACAGGGAAACACTGAAGCTTTCTTT,.,TRBV18,15,TRBJ1-1,TRBD1
CATSRGTQESNQPQHF,TGTGCCACCAGCAGAGGTACCCAGGAGAGCAATCAGCCCCAGCATTTT,.,TRBV15,16,TRBJ1-5,.
CASSERGYNEQFF,TGTGCCAGCAGTGAACGGGGATACAATGAGCAGTTCTTC,few,TRBV2,13,TRBJ2-1,.
CASSYRDGPYEQYF,TGTGCCAGCAGCTACCGGGACGGTCCCTACGAGCAGTACTTC,few,TRBV7-2,14,TRBJ2-7,.
CASSLKVAYEYEQYF,TGTGCCAGCAGTTTAAAGGTAGCTTATGAATACGAGCAGTACTTC,few,TRBV6-6,15,TRBJ2-7,.
CASSLTTNTEAFF,TGTGCCAGCAGCTTAACAACGAACACTGAAGCTTTCTTT,few,TRBV7-3,13,TRBJ1-1,.
CASSLALAGVPRGDTQYF,TGTGCCAGCAGCTTAGCACTAGCGGGAGTCCCCCGAGGAGATACGCAGTATTTT,few,TRBV7-9,18,TRBJ2-3,TRBD2
CSVAGSRAGGPSDTQYF,TGCAGCGTTGCCGGATCTCGAGCGGGAGGGCCGTCAGATACGCAGTATTTT,.,TRBV29-1,17,TRBJ2-3,TRBD2
CASSVARDTDTQYF,TGTGCCAGCAGCGTAGCAAGAGACACAGATACGCAGTATTTT,.,TRBV9,14,TRBJ2-3,.
CASSPGTSGNSYEQYF,TGTGCCAGCAGCCCAGGGACTAGCGGGAACTCCTACGAGCAGTACTTC,.,TRBV4-2,16,TRBJ2-7,TRBD2
CASSLSPWVEQYF,TGTGCCAGCAGCTTATCACCGTGGGTCGAGCAGTACTTC,.,TRBV7-2,13,TRBJ2-7,.
CASSPTGGAETQYF,TGTGCCAGCAGCCCCACGGGGGGCGCGGAGACCCAGTACTTC,.,TRBV6-5,14,TRBJ2-5,.
CASSQVILTDEQFF,TGCGCCAGCAGCCAAGTGATCCTCACGGATGAGCAGTTCTTC,.,TRBV4-1,14,TRBJ2-1,.
CASSLRGLAGRYNEQFF,TGTGCCAGCAGTTTACGGGGACTAGCGGGCCGATACAATGAGCAGTTCTTC,.,TRBV28,17,TRBJ2-1,TRBD2
CASRLARDSSYNEQFF,TGTGCCAGCAGACTCGCCCGGGACAGCTCCTACAATGAGCAGTTCTTC,.,TRBV7-8,16,TRBJ2-1,TRBD1
CATSTGLAGNYEQYF,TGTGCCACCAGCACCGGCCTAGCGGGGAACTACGAGCAGTACTTC,.,TRBV15,15,TRBJ2-7,TRBD2
CASSPTNRGPGANVLTF,TGTGCCAGCAGTCCCACCAACAGGGGGCCTGGGGCCAACGTCCTGACTTTC,few,TRBV27,17,TRBJ2-6,TRBD1
CASSSEEGADTQYF,TGTGCCAGCAGCTCGGAGGAGGGGGCAGATACGCAGTATTTT,.,TRBV5-4,14,TRBJ2-3,.
CASTGVSGANVLTF,TGCGCCAGTACAGGTGTCTCTGGGGCCAACGTCCTGACTTTC,.,TRBV10-2,14,TRBJ2-6,.
CASSRNVPGQGMEYTEAFF,TGTGCCAGCAGCCGAAACGTCCCGGGACAGGGAATGGAATACACTGAAGCTTTCTTT,.,TRBV11-1,19,TRBJ1-1,TRBD1
CASSPGVAKWGQYF,TGTGCCAGCAGTCCGGGAGTGGCTAAATGGGGGCAGTACTTC,.,TRBV6-5,14,TRBJ2-7,.
CASSAQGGGTQYF,TGTGCCAGCAGCGCCCAGGGGGGTGGAACCCAGTACTTC,.,TRBV7-2,13,TRBJ2-5,.
CASSGGPTAYEQYF,TGTGCCAGCAGCGGGGGACCCACCGCCTACGAGCAGTACTTC,few,TRBV13,14,TRBJ2-7,.
CASSQGPTSGSADTQYF,TGCGCCAGCAGCCAAGGTCCGACTAGCGGGAGTGCAGATACGCAGTATTTT,.,TRBV4-1,17,TRBJ2-3,TRBD2
CASTFSGGAEAFF,TGTGCCAGTACATTCTCCGGAGGCGCTGAAGCTTTCTTT,.,TRBV19,13,TRBJ1-1,.